One sample yielded the 32 T cell receptor beta chains listed below, sequenced in a study of blood T cell repertoires in COVID-19. Here immunoSEQ multiplex PCR was the method, and the copy in TCRdb shows in-frame clones only, minus some. The table includes about 63,000 clones, about 75% detected once. The specimen was peripheral blood. These receptors were obtained from a woman older than 75 with acute or convalescent COVID-19.

J is TRBJ2-3 and V is TRBV5-1; TRBD2 aligns across 13 bases. The V and J ends lost 4 bases and 6 bases, in that order; junction bases with no gene match: 11. The CDR3 spans 17 residues. Germline V gene data show CDR1 as SGHRS and CDR2 as YFSETQ. The CDR3 loop is CASSLRTSGSPADTQYF. CDR3 in DNA: TGCGCCAGCAGCCTTCGGACTAGCGGGAGCCCCGCGGATACGCAGTATTTT.

This clone was found once. CDR3 coding DNA: TGTGCCAGCTCCTCGGGCTCTGGAAACACCATATATTTT. Translated, it gives CASSSGSGNTIYF. J is TRBJ1-3 and V is TRBV9, with D uncertain. V was shortened by 7 bases and J by 0 bases, with 8 bases between the two germline ends. The CDR3 length is 13 residues. In germline, CDR1 is SGDLS, CDR2 YYNGEE.

The chain links TRBV28 to TRBJ2-7, with TRBD2 matching 11 bases. The CDR3 covers 15 residues. CDR1 MDHEN and CDR2 SYDVKM come from the germline V gene. The junction had 8 bases not matched to a gene; V was cut back by 6 bases and J by 4 bases. The CDR3 DNA sequence: TGTGCCAGCAGATCTTTAGCGGGAGGGCCTTACGAGCAGTACTTC. Translating gives CASRSLAGGPYEQYF.

This chain links TRBV5-1 with TRBJ2-5; 9 bases map to TRBD2. The CDR3 is made up of 16 amino acids. The germline gives CDR1 SGHRS, CDR2 YFSETQ. With V trimmed by 3 bases and J by 1 base, 7 bases remained unmatched. This CDR3 is CASSSGGSGSQETQYF. As DNA, the CDR3 is TGCGCCAGCAGCTCCGGCGGTAGCGGGAGCCAAGAGACCCAGTACTTC.

The DNA of the CDR3 is TGTGCCAGCAGCGCCCAGAGGGGGGGGAACACCGGGGAGCTGTTTTTT. Protein: CASSAQRGGNTGELFF. The rearrangement uses TRBV7-6 and TRBJ2-2; possible D gene TRBD2, 7 bases. Germline values: CDR1 SGHVS, CDR2 FNYEAQ. This CDR3 comprises 16 residues. V was clipped by 5 bases and J by 1 base, with 14 bases between them.

The V and J genes are TRBV19 and TRBJ2-3; 10 nucleotides align to TRBD2. The germline V gene has CDR1 LNHDA and CDR2 SQIVND (reference sequence). The CDR3 loop spans 15 amino acids. After removal of 9 bases from V and 4 bases from J, the junction contained 10 bases not matched to a gene. CDR3 residues: CASARLAGVADTQYF. Here the CDR3 DNA reads TGTGCCAGCGCCCGGCTAGCGGGAGTTGCAGATACGCAGTATTTT.

The rearrangement joins TRBV6-1 to TRBJ1-2; D possibly corresponds to TRBD1 (5 bases). Looked up from germline, CDR1 is MNHNS and CDR2 is SASEGT. The V and J ends lost 0 bases and 4 bases respectively, with 12 bases between them. There are 15 residues in the CDR3. The CDR3 region has the DNA TGTGCCAGCAGTGAAGCACTTCAGGGCCTCTATGGCTACACCTTC. It encodes CASSEALQGLYGYTF.

This chain uses TRBV7-8 with TRBJ1-2; the D gene is possibly TRBD1 (5 bases). The length of the CDR3 is 15 residues. Germline V lookup: CDR1 SGHVS, CDR2 FQNEAQ. V was shortened by 1 base and J by 4 bases, with 13 bases between the two germline ends. CDR3 amino acids: CASSLEGIVSYGYTF. CDR3 bases: TGTGCCAGCAGCTTAGAGGGGATTGTTAGCTATGGCTACACCTTC. The variable domain in full, with the rest retrieved from reference TRBV7-8 and TRBJ1-2, is GAGVSQSPRYKVAKRGQDVALRCDPISGHVSLFWYQQALGQGPEFLTYFQNEAQLDKSGLPSDRFFAERPEGSVSTLKIQRTQQEDSAVYLCASSLEGIVSYGYTFGSGTRLTVV.

The gene calls are TRBV9 and TRBJ2-3, with D possibly being TRBD1 (5 bases). Deletions cut 4 bases from V and 2 bases from J, with 11 bases between. Germline CDR1 reads SGDLS; CDR2 reads YYNGEE. The CDR3 is 14 residues long. The CDR3 nucleotides are TGTGCCAGCAGCCTTAGGGGTGACACAGATACGCAGTATTTT. Its protein is CASSLRGDTDTQYF.

The CDR3: CASSPITSGKTDTQYF. CDR3 bases: TGTGCCAGCTCACCAATCACTAGCGGGAAAACAGATACGCAGTATTTT. J is TRBJ2-3 and V is TRBV18; 10 bases match TRBD2. From germline, CDR1 is KGHSH and CDR2 LQKENI. The CDR3 totals 16 residues. The J segment lost 3 bases and the V segment lost 2 bases, leaving 5 bases of the junction unmatched. Full variable domain (outside the CDR3, taken from reference TRBV18 and TRBJ2-3): NAGVMQNPRHLVRRRGQEARLRCSPMKGHSHVYWYRQLPEEGLKFMVYLQKENIIDESGMPKERFSAEFPKEGPSILRIQQVVRGDSAAYFCASSPITSGKTDTQYFGPGTRLTVL.

V is TRBV29-1 and J is TRBJ1-1, with a weak D call TRBD1 (6 bases). Germline values: CDR1 SQVTM, CDR2 ANQGSEA. Trimming removed 2 bases from V and 4 bases from J, with 11 bases in between. The CDR3 length is 13 residues. CDR3 in DNA: TGCAGCGTTGAACAGGGGCAGGGCACTGAAGCTTTCTTT. Translating it yields CSVEQGQGTEAFF.

The chain links TRBV20-1 to TRBJ2-5; D unresolved. From germline, CDR1 is DFQATT and CDR2 SNEGSKA (reference sequence). V gave up 3 bases and J gave up 4 bases, with 12 bases separating them. This CDR3 is 13 amino acids long. The CDR3 region is CSASVAQRETQYF. The DNA for the CDR3 is TGCAGTGCTAGTGTGGCCCAGCGAGAGACCCAGTACTTC.

V is TRBV3-1 (or the pseudogene TRBV3-2) and J is TRBJ2-4; TRBD1 aligns across 8 bases. Trimming removed 4 bases from V and 0 bases from J; junction bases left unmatched: 5. The CDR3 runs to 16 residues. Germline CDR1 and CDR2: LGHDT and YNNKEL (reference sequence). The CDR3 coding sequence is TGTGCCAGCAGCCCCAGGGGGCCACAAGCCAAAAACATTCAGTACTTC. Its translation is CASSPRGPQAKNIQYF.

V is TRBV28 and J is TRBJ2-6; TRBD1 matches at 12 bases. Trimming removed 11 bases from V and 3 bases from J; junction bases left unmatched: 14. Per the germline V gene, CDR1 is MDHEN and CDR2 is SYDVKM. This CDR3 spans 18 amino acids. This chain's CDR3 is CARTGGGQGASGANVLTF. The CDR3 DNA sequence: TGTGCCCGCACTGGGGGGGGACAGGGGGCCAGTGGGGCCAACGTCCTGACTTTC.

This chain uses TRBV2 with TRBJ2-5; 9 positions match TRBD1. V was clipped by 4 bases and J by 4 bases; unmatched bases: 1. Germline V gene data show CDR1 as SNHLY and CDR2 as FYNNEI. The CDR3 totals 13 residues. In DNA, the CDR3 is TGTGCCAGCAGTGGGACAGGGGTAGAGACCCAGTACTTC. This codes for CASSGTGVETQYF.

This chain links TRBV7-2 with TRBJ2-1; TRBD2 matches 13 bases. This CDR3 comprises 15 residues. The V gene end was trimmed by 1 base and the J gene end by 7 bases; junction bases not matched to a gene: 1. CDR1 is SGHTA, CDR2 FQGNSA, per germline. CDR3 loop: CASSLELAGGNEQFF. The CDR3 region has the DNA TGTGCCAGCAGCTTAGAACTAGCGGGAGGGAATGAGCAGTTCTTC.

This clone was picked up a small number of times. The V gene is TRBV7-8, the J gene TRBJ2-2; no clear D gene. The germline V and J ends were trimmed by 5 bases and 5 bases, with 9 bases remaining between them. Germline CDR1 SGHVS, CDR2 FQNEAQ. There are 13 residues in the CDR3. DNA of the CDR3: TGTGCCAGCAGCCCGCAGAAGACCGGGGAGCTGTTTTTT. It codes for CASSPQKTGELFF.

This chain uses TRBV27 with TRBJ2-5, with TRBD1 matching over 9 bases. The CDR3 contains 14 residues. In germline, CDR1 is MNHEY, CDR2 SMNVEV (reference sequence). Trimming cost V 5 bases and J 5 bases; bases outside gene matches: 6. CDR3 bases: TGTGCCAGCAGTCACAGGGGGCCTGGGGAGACCCAGTACTTC. Translating gives CASSHRGPGETQYF.

The V and J genes are TRBV6-6 and TRBJ2-7; TRBD2 matches 12 bases. Unmatched junction bases numbered 17, after V lost 5 bases and J lost 6 bases. This CDR3 is built from 18 residues. Germline V gene data show CDR1 as MNHNY and CDR2 as SVGAGI (reference sequence). The CDR3 sequence: CASSPPRFSSGRASEQYF. The CDR3 nucleotides read TGTGCCAGCAGTCCTCCTCGATTTTCTAGCGGGAGGGCCAGCGAGCAGTACTTC.

CDR3 sequence: CATSDPSRGTYNEQFF. The CDR3 nucleotides are TGTGCCACCAGTGATCCCTCACGGGGGACCTACAATGAGCAGTTCTTC. This sequence joins TRBV24-1 and TRBJ2-1; possibly TRBD2 for D (6 bases). Germline-derived CDR1 and CDR2 are KGHDR and SFDVKD. CDR3 length equals 16 residues. V was clipped by 3 bases and J by 2 bases, with 13 bases between them.

This chain joins TRBV29-1 and TRBJ1-1, with D possibly being TRBD1 (6 bases). The CDR3 runs to 13 residues. The germline V gene encodes CDR1 SQVTM and CDR2 ANQGSEA. V shed 4 bases and J shed 4 bases, with 13 bases lying between them. The CDR3 reads CSVGKGVGTEAFF. The CDR3, as DNA: TGCAGCGTTGGTAAGGGGGTGGGCACTGAAGCTTTCTTT.

The chain combines TRBV3-1 (or the pseudogene TRBV3-2) with TRBJ2-3, with TRBD2 matching 10 bases. Germline-derived CDR1 and CDR2 are LGHDT and YNNKEL (reference sequence). The CDR3 totals 15 residues. The V segment lost 3 bases and the J segment 0 bases; nucleotides outside the gene matches: 0. This chain's CDR3 is CASSHSGGSTDTQYF. In DNA, the CDR3 is TGTGCCAGCAGCCATAGCGGGGGGAGCACAGATACGCAGTATTTT.

This clone was seen more than once but under ten times. J is TRBJ2-7 and V is TRBV19; 11 bases are a match to TRBD2. The CDR3 is made up of 16 amino acids. V trimming: 6 bases; J trimming: 2 bases; junction bases outside the gene matches: 9. From germline, CDR1 is LNHDA and CDR2 SQIVND (reference sequence). This chain's CDR3 is CASSRLAGPSPYEQYF. CDR3 DNA: TGTGCCAGTAGCCGACTAGCGGGACCTTCCCCCTACGAGCAGTACTTC. Combining the CDR3 with reference TRBV19 and TRBJ2-7 gives the whole variable domain DGGITQSPKYLFRKEGQNVTLSCEQNLNHDAMYWYRQDPGQGLRLIYYSQIVNDFQKGDIAEGYSVSREKKESFPLTVTSAQKNPTAFYLCASSRLAGPSPYEQYFGPGTRLTVT.

The chain joins TRBV2 to TRBJ2-5; 8 bases line up with TRBD1. This CDR3 spans 12 amino acids. Trimming took 7 bases from V and 4 from J; bases not matched to a gene: 2. Germline loops: CDR1 SNHLY, CDR2 FYNNEI. Written as DNA, the CDR3 is TGTGCCAGCAACGACAGGGGAGAGACCCAGTACTTC. Its translation is CASNDRGETQYF.

The genes are TRBV10-2 and TRBJ2-5; 8 nucleotides agree with TRBD1. J lost 5 bases, V lost 10 bases, and 12 bases had no gene match. This CDR3 contains 14 residues. Germline V gene lookup returns CDR1 WSHSY and CDR2 SAAADI. The CDR3 region is CATSVDRAGETQYF. CDR3 in DNA: TGCGCCACCTCGGTGGACAGGGCCGGGGAGACCCAGTACTTC.

The chain has TRBV2 and TRBJ2-2, with D possibly matching TRBD2 (5 bases). Germline V gives CDR1 SNHLY, CDR2 FYNNEI. V was pared by 5 bases and J by 1 base, with 23 bases between. The CDR3 consists of 19 residues. DNA for the CDR3: TGTGCCAGCAGTTCGGACGGATTAATACCCCGGGGGAACACCGGGGAGCTGTTTTTT. This sequence encodes CASSSDGLIPRGNTGELFF.

This clone was recorded only once. The chain recombines TRBV7-8 with TRBJ2-1, with TRBD2 matching over 7 bases. The CDR3 is 16 residues long. CDR1 and CDR2 from the germline V gene are SGHVS and FQNEAQ. J lost 4 bases, V lost 5 bases, and 11 bases had no gene match. CDR3 loop: CASSPLGGRNYNEQFF. CDR3 in DNA: TGTGCCAGCAGCCCACTCGGGGGGAGAAATTACAATGAGCAGTTCTTC. Supplemented by reference TRBV7-8 and TRBJ2-1, the full variable domain reads GAGVSQSPRYKVAKRGQDVALRCDPISGHVSLFWYQQALGQGPEFLTYFQNEAQLDKSGLPSDRFFAERPEGSVSTLKIQRTQQEDSAVYLCASSPLGGRNYNEQFFGPGTRLTVL.

This clone is a singleton in its sample. The V call is TRBV6-5, the J call TRBJ2-2, with TRBD2 matching over 7 bases. The CDR3 contains 14 residues. V trimming: 10 bases; J trimming: 0 bases; junction bases outside the gene matches: 5. Germline V CDR1 and CDR2: MNHEY, SVGAGI. CDR3 residues: CATGGRSNTGELFF. The DNA of the CDR3 is TGTGCCACGGGCGGGAGATCGAACACCGGGGAGCTGTTTTTT.

This chain uses TRBV5-4 with TRBJ2-5; TRBD2 aligns across 14 bases. The CDR3 has 15 amino acids. V shed 3 bases, J shed 5 bases, and the junction held 3 bases outside the gene matches. Germline V gives CDR1 SGHNT, CDR2 YYREEE (reference sequence). CDR3 protein: CASSYWTSGRETQYF. The CDR3 DNA reads as TGTGCCAGCAGCTACTGGACTAGCGGGAGGGAGACCCAGTACTTC. Using reference TRBV5-4 and TRBJ2-5 for the parts outside the CDR3, the full variable domain is ETGVTQSPTHLIKTRGQQVTLRCSSQSGHNTVSWYQQALGQGPQFIFQYYREEENGRGNFPPRFSGLQFPNYSSELNVNALELDDSALYLCASSYWTSGRETQYFGPGTRLLVL.

V gene TRBV18 combines with J gene TRBJ1-4, with D possibly TRBD1 on 6 matching bases. The CDR3 spans 16 residues. Looked up from germline, CDR1 is KGHSH and CDR2 is LQKENI. The V end was cut by 2 bases, the J end by 8 bases, with 18 bases between. The CDR3 DNA reads TGTGCCAGCTCACCAGGGAGTAAAACAGGGACCGAAAAACTGTTTTTT. Amino acids: CASSPGSKTGTEKLFF.

This clone was recorded only once. This CDR3 reads CASSRRDTQYF. The CDR3 nucleotides read TGTGCCAGCAGCAGGAGGGATACGCAGTATTTT. This chain connects TRBV6-6 to TRBJ2-3, with a possible D match to TRBD2 (5 bases). V was pared by 6 bases and J by 6 bases, with 7 bases between. This CDR3 has 11 amino acids. Germline lookup yields CDR1 MNHNY and CDR2 SVGAGI (reference sequence).

The chain recombines TRBV9 with TRBJ2-7; TRBD1 might be the D (6 bases). In germline, CDR1 is SGDLS, CDR2 YYNGEE. The V and J ends lost 3 bases and 3 bases respectively, with 13 bases between them. The CDR3 sequence is 14 residues long. The CDR3 DNA sequence: TGTGCCAGCAGCGCTTCAGGGGCCGACTACGAGCAGTACTTC. It translates to CASSASGADYEQYF.